This T cell receptor beta chain comes out of a study of PD-L1 blockade in urothelial cancer. Study in general: Timepoints chosen for blood analysis were 3 weeks (second dose) and 6 weeks after treatment start. Study observations and caveats: It was durable-benefit patients whose tumor-associated blood clones expanded more at 3 weeks.

Synthetic analogs of TCR templates were spiked into every PCR. Profiled with immunoSEQ multiplex PCR; TCRdb holds only in-frame clones, not every one. The sample lists approximately 50,000 clones, approximately 79% occurring once. Time point here: pretreatment peripheral blood. Patients' cancers were locally advanced or metastatic urothelial carcinomas. V shed 4 bases, J shed 2 bases, and the junction held 10 bases outside the gene matches. There are 17 residues in the CDR3. Per the germline V gene, CDR1 is LNHDA and CDR2 is SQIVND (reference sequence). A word on this clone: Its antigen is currently unknown.

The chain recombines TRBV19 with TRBJ1-5; 8 bases are a match to TRBD1. The sample consisted of PBMCs, taken around atezolizumab (anti-PD-L1) treatment. The sequence derives from a man between 65 and 80 years old with urothelial cancer. In DNA form, the CDR3 reads TGTGCCAGTAGTACCCCCTCAGGGGGCGCGGGCAATCAGCCCCAGCATTTT. It specifies CASSTPSGGAGNQPQHF.